This TCR beta chain was observed in a study of blood T cell repertoires in COVID-19. This CDR3 contains 18 residues. Germline values: CDR1 LGHDT, CDR2 YNNKEL (reference sequence). V lost 4 bases and J lost 7; bases outside the gene matches: 18. Sequenced by immunoSEQ multiplex PCR; TCRdb stores in-frame clones only, minus some. The table includes around 59,000 clones, approximately 82% detected once. The material sequenced was peripheral blood. The receptor comes from a man older than 75 with acute or convalescent COVID-19. The rearrangement uses TRBV3-1 (or the pseudogene TRBV3-2) and TRBJ2-5; 10 bases map to TRBD1. CDR3 sequence reads: CASSPGGPGQGILGTQYF. The CDR3 nucleotides are TGTGCCAGCAGCCCGGGAGGGCCGGGACAGGGGATTTTAGGGACCCAGTACTTC.